This T cell receptor beta chain is from a study of shared clonotypes between healthy human individuals. Study at large: Three plates each covered CD4 naive and memory; CD8 naive two, CD8 memory one.

J was trimmed by 6 bases and V by 5 bases; bases with no gene match: 9. The CDR3 consists of 13 residues. Germline CDR1 is SQVTM and CDR2 is ANQGSEA. The protocol was immunoSEQ multiplex PCR, while the TCRdb copy is restricted to in-frame clones and leaves out a portion. The data contain nearly 600,000 clones, less than 97% of them singletons. The sample holds one count of this clone. CD8 cells classed as naive were CD45RO-negative and positively selected for CCR7, excluding terminally differentiated effector memory CD45RA+ cells. Sequenced sample: naive CD8+ T cells sorted from blood. The source of this sequence is a woman in her thirties in good health. V gene TRBV29-1 combines with J gene TRBJ2-7, with 8 bases fitting TRBD2. The CDR3, as DNA: TGCAGCGTTTTTAGCGGGGACCGCTTCGAGCAGTACTTC. Protein product: CSVFSGDRFEQYF.